The 11 T cell receptor beta chains in this list originate from one sample, sequenced in a study of T cell responses to AZD1222 COVID-19 vaccine. TCRdb's copy holds only in-frame clones and misses some; the assay was immunoSEQ multiplex PCR. The sample has 7,500 to 8,500 clones, approximately 88% seen once. Sequenced here: peripheral blood, sampled 28 days after the second AZD1222 dose. These TCRs come from an adult who received the AZD1222 COVID-19 vaccine.

The chain combines TRBV19 with TRBJ1-2; D remains unclear. The CDR3 is made up of 11 amino acids. Germline V gene sequence: CDR1 LNHDA, CDR2 SQIVND (reference sequence). V dropped 7 bases and J dropped 4 bases, with 7 bases sitting between them. The CDR3 nucleotides read TGTGCCAGTAAGCGAGGCTATGGCTACACCTTC. Its protein product is CASKRGYGYTF.

This chain links TRBV9 with TRBJ2-7; no clear D. With 0 bases removed from V and 6 bases from J, the gap between germline ends came to 16 bases. Per the germline V gene, CDR1 is SGDLS and CDR2 is YYNGEE. The CDR3 length is 15 residues. The CDR3 coding sequence is TGTGCCAGCAGCGTAGGCAACCCTGGGGATGGCGAGCAGTACTTC. It encodes CASSVGNPGDGEQYF.

The chain joins TRBV7-3 to TRBJ2-5; a possible D gene is TRBD2 (6 bases). CDR1 is SGHTA and CDR2 is FQGTGA in the germline V gene. This CDR3 region has 15 residues. Trimming shortened V by 5 bases and J by 5 bases, and 18 bases separated the two germline ends. CDR3 bases: TGTGCCAGCAGCCCAAGCGGGCACCCCGGGGAGACCCAGTACTTC. It is translated as CASSPSGHPGETQYF. Together with reference TRBV7-3 and TRBJ2-5, the CDR3 gives the full variable domain: GAGVSQTPSNKVTEKGKYVELRCDPISGHTALYWYRQSLGQGPEFLIYFQGTGAADDSGLPNDRFFAVRPEGSVSTLKIQRTERGDSAVYLCASSPSGHPGETQYFGPGTRLLVL.

The chain couples TRBV15 to TRBJ2-2, with 7 positions matching TRBD1. There are 16 residues in the CDR3. The germline V gene encodes CDR1 LNHNV and CDR2 YYDKDF (reference sequence). The V gene end was trimmed by 0 bases and the J gene end by 1 base; junction bases not matched to a gene: 2. DNA of the CDR3: TGTGCCACCAGCAGAGACGGGACAGTGAACACCGGGGAGCTGTTTTTT. Protein: CATSRDGTVNTGELFF. The full variable domain, with the rest looked up from reference TRBV15 and TRBJ2-2, is DAMVIQNPRYQVTQFGKPVTLSCSQTLNHNVMYWYQQKSSQAPKLLFHYYDKDFNNEADTPDNFQSRRPNTSFCFLDIRSPGLGDTAMYLCATSRDGTVNTGELFFGEGSRLTVL.

The chain recombines TRBV29-1 with TRBJ2-3; 14 bases match TRBD2. The length of the CDR3 is 14 residues. CDR1 and CDR2 (germline): SQVTM, ANQGSEA. J gave up 9 bases and V 7 bases, and 9 bases lay outside the gene matches. The CDR3 DNA is TGCAGCGCTGGGGGACTAGCGGGAGTTGGGACGCAGTATTTT. Translation gives CSAGGLAGVGTQYF.

The V gene is TRBV7-3, the J gene TRBJ2-5; D gene ambiguous. This CDR3 contains 13 residues. The germline V gene encodes CDR1 SGHTA and CDR2 FQGTGA. V shed 5 bases and J shed 4 bases, with 11 bases lying between them. CDR3 in amino acids: CASSLADAETQYF. CDR3 bases: TGTGCCAGCAGCCTCGCCGACGCAGAGACCCAGTACTTC.

J is TRBJ1-2 and V is TRBV6-2 or TRBV6-3; D might be TRBD1 (6 bases). This CDR3 contains 15 residues. Deletions cut 6 bases from V and 3 bases from J, with 17 bases between. Germline CDR1 MNHEY, CDR2 SVGEGT. The CDR3 DNA follows: TGTGCCAGCAGCCAGAATACAGGGAACTACTATGGCTACACCTTC. Translating gives CASSQNTGNYYGYTF.

This clone was counted between two and nine times. The V and J genes are TRBV6-6 and TRBJ1-4, with D tentatively TRBD1 (6 bases). V was trimmed by 6 bases and J by 5 bases, leaving 10 bases between them. The CDR3 spans 13 residues. The germline CDR1 and CDR2 sequences are MNHNY and SVGAGI (reference sequence). Here the CDR3 reads CASRKGGNEKLFF. The CDR3 region has the DNA TGTGCCAGCAGGAAGGGGGGGAATGAAAAACTGTTTTTT.

The rearrangement uses TRBV13 and TRBJ2-7; 10 bases are shared with TRBD2. This CDR3 is built from 15 residues. J was trimmed by 6 bases and V by 3 bases; bases with no gene match: 8. Per the germline V gene, CDR1 is PRHDT and CDR2 is FYEKMQ (reference sequence). The CDR3 nucleotides read TGTGCCAGCAGCTTTCTTAGCGGGAGGACCCGCGAGCAGTACTTC. Residues: CASSFLSGRTREQYF. Looking up the rest from reference TRBV13 and TRBJ2-7 gives the full variable domain: AAGVIQSPRHLIKEKRETATLKCYPIPRHDTVYWYQQGPGQDPQFLISFYEKMQSDKGSIPDRFSAQQFSDYHSELNMSSLELGDSALYFCASSFLSGRTREQYFGPGTRLTVT.

The chain uses TRBV5-1 and TRBJ2-7; 7 positions agree with TRBD1. The germline gives CDR1 SGHRS, CDR2 YFSETQ. The CDR3 runs to 14 residues. The V segment lost 4 bases and the J segment 5 bases; nucleotides outside the gene matches: 9. Written as DNA, the CDR3 is TGCGCCAGCAGCACCCCACAGGGGACGAACGAGCAGTACTTC. This codes for CASSTPQGTNEQYF.

CDR3 DNA sequence: TGTGCCAGCAGTCCCGGTCCCGCAGGGGTGACCCAGTACTTC. Translating it yields CASSPGPAGVTQYF. V usage is TRBV28 and J usage is TRBJ2-5, with D maybe TRBD1 (6 bases). The V end was cut by 5 bases, the J end by 7 bases, with 17 bases between. Germline V gene lookup returns CDR1 MDHEN and CDR2 SYDVKM. The CDR3 extends over 14 amino acids.